The 27 T cell receptor beta chains in this list originate from one sample, sequenced in a study of technical replicates of blood from a few donors. Only in-frame clones appear in the TCRdb table, and some are missing; sequencing was by immunoSEQ multiplex PCR. The profile shows under 100,000 clones, more than 90% of them singletons. Sequencing was carried out using T cells isolated from PBMCs. These receptors all come from a human donor in good health.

In this sample, this clone turned up once. V is TRBV5-4 and J is TRBJ2-1, with D possibly being TRBD2 (6 bases). The CDR3 runs to 16 residues. Per germline, CDR1 SGHNT and CDR2 YYREEE (reference sequence). The V gene lost 4 bases and the J gene lost 4 bases, with 18 bases spanning the gap. The CDR3 sequence is CASSPRSGPSYNEQFF. In nucleotides, the CDR3 is TGTGCCAGCAGCCCACGTAGCGGCCCAAGTTACAATGAGCAGTTCTTC. Variable domain in full (rest from reference TRBV5-4 and TRBJ2-1): ETGVTQSPTHLIKTRGQQVTLRCSSQSGHNTVSWYQQALGQGPQFIFQYYREEENGRGNFPPRFSGLQFPNYSSELNVNALELDDSALYLCASSPRSGPSYNEQFFGPGTRLTVL.

J is TRBJ2-7 and V is TRBV6-5, with TRBD2 as a possible D gene (6 bases). Between the trimmed V and J ends, which lost 4 bases and 5 bases, there was a span of 21 bases. Germline-derived CDR1 and CDR2 are MNHEY and SVGAGI. CDR3 length: 16 residues. The CDR3: CASSSTWRASRNEQYF. The CDR3, as DNA: TGTGCCAGCAGTTCAACCTGGAGGGCCTCACGGAACGAGCAGTACTTC.

This CDR3 is CASSVQLAGGWETQYF. CDR3 DNA: TGTGCCAGCAGCGTACAACTAGCGGGGGGATGGGAGACCCAGTACTTC. The genes are TRBV9 and TRBJ2-5, with TRBD2 identical over 12 bases. Germline values: CDR1 SGDLS, CDR2 YYNGEE. The CDR3 loop spans 16 amino acids. V lost 1 base and J lost 5; bases outside the gene matches: 6.

V usage is TRBV6-6 and J usage is TRBJ1-5; D is unclear. Germline CDR1 and CDR2: MNHNY and SVGAGI (reference sequence). V lost 1 base and J lost 5, with 15 bases in between. The CDR3 loop spans 16 amino acids. The CDR3 sequence is CASSYYGGQAHQPQHF. For the CDR3, the DNA is TGTGCCAGCAGTTACTATGGAGGGCAAGCCCATCAGCCCCAGCATTTT.

The chain recombines TRBV2 with TRBJ2-1, with TRBD2 matching 8 bases. The CDR3 covers 17 residues. Unmatched junction bases numbered 11, after V lost 6 bases and J lost 1 base. CDR1 SNHLY and CDR2 FYNNEI come from the germline V gene. For the CDR3, the DNA is TGTGCCAGCAGACGGGTTAGCGGGGTACGTTCCTACAATGAGCAGTTCTTC. Translated, it gives CASRRVSGVRSYNEQFF.

This chain uses TRBV7-9 with TRBJ2-7; D unclear. Germline lookup yields CDR1 SEHNR and CDR2 FQNEAQ (reference sequence). The CDR3 sequence is 11 residues long. V lost 6 bases and J 3 bases, leaving 6 bases between the germline ends. CDR3 sequence: CASSLLYEQYF. CDR3 DNA sequence: TGTGCCAGCAGTTTACTCTACGAGCAGTACTTC.

The V gene is TRBV7-3, the J gene TRBJ1-1, with D perhaps matching TRBD1 (5 bases). Germline V gene lookup returns CDR1 SGHTA and CDR2 FQGTGA. Deletions cut 0 bases from V and 1 base from J, with 9 bases between. This CDR3 has 15 residues. CDR3 sequence: CASSLTGGPNTEAFF. The CDR3 coding sequence is TGTGCCAGCAGCTTAACCGGGGGACCGAACACTGAAGCTTTCTTT.

CDR3 sequence: CASSFVPPTNYGYTF. The DNA of the CDR3 is TGTGCCAGCAGTTTTGTCCCGCCTACTAACTATGGCTACACCTTC. The chain employs TRBV27 and TRBJ1-2; no clear D gene. The CDR3 is 15 residues long. Between the trimmed V and J ends, which lost 3 bases and 0 bases, there was a span of 11 bases. The germline V gene encodes CDR1 MNHEY and CDR2 SMNVEV (reference sequence).

The chain uses TRBV6-6 and TRBJ2-7, with TRBD2 matching 7 bases. The CDR3 is made up of 11 amino acids. Germline V gene data show CDR1 as MNHNY and CDR2 as SVGAGI (reference sequence). The trim removed 5 bases at V and 7 bases at J, leaving 2 bases unmatched. The CDR3 region has the DNA TGTGCCAGCAGTACCGGGGGGGAGCAGTACTTC. Amino acid sequence: CASSTGGEQYF.

This chain uses TRBV27 with TRBJ2-7; maybe TRBD2 (6 bases). The CDR3 loop spans 13 amino acids. CDR1 is MNHEY and CDR2 is SMNVEV in the germline V gene (reference sequence). The ends were cut back, 6 bases at V and 3 bases at J, with 12 bases in the middle. The DNA for the CDR3 is TGTGCCAGCAGCCCGGGACTCGTCTACGAGCAGTACTTC. Protein product: CASSPGLVYEQYF.

CDR3 region: CASSLILGDTEAFF. CDR3 bases: TGTGCCAGCAGCCTAATTTTAGGGGACACTGAAGCTTTCTTT. The chain recombines TRBV6-1 with TRBJ1-1; D possibly corresponds to TRBD1 (5 bases). Per the germline V gene, CDR1 is MNHNS and CDR2 is SASEGT. CDR3 length equals 14 residues. The V and J ends lost 6 bases and 3 bases respectively, with 14 bases between them.

V gene TRBV4-1 combines with J gene TRBJ2-6; unclear D gene. This CDR3 has 14 amino acids. V gave up 6 bases and J gave up 1 base, with 7 bases separating them. Germline loops: CDR1 MGHRA, CDR2 YSYEKL. This CDR3 is CASRQSSGANVLTF. DNA of the CDR3: TGCGCCAGCAGACAGAGTTCTGGGGCCAACGTCCTGACTTTC.

This clone occurred once. The rearrangement joins TRBV28 to TRBJ1-1; 8 bases line up with TRBD1. The junction had 15 bases not matched to a gene; V was cut back by 2 bases and J by 1 base. The CDR3 covers 19 residues. From germline, CDR1 is MDHEN and CDR2 SYDVKM. The DNA for the CDR3 is TGTGCCAGCAGTTTAATTTCCTGGACAGGGAGATTATCGAACACTGAAGCTTTCTTT. It yields the protein CASSLISWTGRLSNTEAFF.

This clone was seen once. J is TRBJ1-5 and V is TRBV4-1; D is perhaps TRBD1 (6 bases). V was trimmed by 0 bases and J by 11 bases, leaving 17 bases between them. This CDR3 contains 15 residues. Germline CDR1 MGHRA, CDR2 YSYEKL. CDR3 region: CASSQDRGRFEAQHF. The CDR3 region has the DNA TGCGCCAGCAGCCAAGACAGGGGACGTTTTGAAGCCCAGCATTTT.

This CDR3 is CASRKAYTGTEAFF. DNA for the CDR3: TGTGCCAGCAGGAAAGCCTATACAGGGACTGAAGCTTTCTTT. The chain recombines TRBV6-5 with TRBJ1-1, with D possibly being TRBD1 (6 bases). The V end was cut by 6 bases, the J end by 5 bases, with 16 bases between. This CDR3 is 14 amino acids long. The germline CDR1 and CDR2 sequences are MNHEY and SVGAGI.

The chain joins TRBV5-5 to TRBJ1-5, with TRBD1 as a possible D gene (6 bases). Trimming took 5 bases from V and 5 from J, leaving 14 bases between them. CDR3 length equals 14 residues. From germline, CDR1 is SGHKS and CDR2 YYEKEE (reference sequence). The CDR3 loop is CASRSGARDQPQHF. The CDR3 DNA reads TGTGCCAGCAGGTCAGGGGCCAGGGATCAGCCCCAGCATTTT.

The J gene is TRBJ1-4, the V gene TRBV7-9; weak D call: TRBD1 (6 bases). The germline gives CDR1 SEHNR, CDR2 FQNEAQ (reference sequence). The CDR3 runs 15 residues. V shed 2 bases and J shed 6 bases, with 13 bases lying between them. CDR3 protein: CASSLSTGLDEKLFF. The DNA of the CDR3 is TGTGCCAGCAGCTTATCTACAGGGTTGGATGAAAAACTGTTTTTT.

The chain couples TRBV7-9 to TRBJ1-1, with D tentatively TRBD1 (6 bases). Trimming cost V 8 bases and J 1 base, with 8 bases left between them. The germline V gene encodes CDR1 SEHNR and CDR2 FQNEAQ (reference sequence). CDR3 length equals 12 residues. CDR3 nucleotide sequence: TGTGCCAGCGGACAGAAGAACACTGAAGCTTTCTTT. It translates to CASGQKNTEAFF.

The V and J genes are TRBV9 and TRBJ2-5; 9 positions agree with TRBD1. The CDR3 length is 16 residues. V gave up 2 bases and J gave up 3 bases; unmatched junction bases: 8. Germline values: CDR1 SGDLS, CDR2 YYNGEE. The CDR3 sequence is CASSVRSGQGEETQYF. DNA of the CDR3: TGTGCCAGCAGCGTCAGGTCGGGACAGGGAGAAGAGACCCAGTACTTC.

The chain recombines TRBV29-1 with TRBJ2-2; TRBD1 matches 7 bases. In germline, CDR1 is SQVTM, CDR2 ANQGSEA. The CDR3 loop spans 13 amino acids. The junction had 1 base not matched to a gene; V was cut back by 0 bases and J by 6 bases. The CDR3 nucleotides read TGCAGCGTTGAAGAGACAGGGCCCGGGGAGCTGTTTTTT. It codes for CSVEETGPGELFF.

Concerning this clone: Other DNA sequences within the sample encode an identical CDR3. The CDR3 loop reads CASSLTRDRGLYNEQFF. The CDR3 nucleotides read TGCGCCAGCAGCCTAACCCGGGACAGGGGGCTCTACAATGAGCAGTTCTTC. This rearrangement joins TRBV5-1 to TRBJ2-1; 12 bases map to TRBD1. Germline V gene lookup returns CDR1 SGHRS and CDR2 YFSETQ. The J segment lost 3 bases and the V segment lost 4 bases, leaving 8 bases of the junction unmatched. The CDR3 consists of 17 residues.

The CDR3 here is CASSLREKGTEAFF. The CDR3 region has the DNA TGTGCCAGCAGTTTAAGGGAGAAGGGCACTGAAGCTTTCTTT. The chain employs TRBV28 and TRBJ1-1; no reliable D call. Germline V lookup: CDR1 MDHEN, CDR2 SYDVKM. Between the trimmed V and J ends, which lost 2 bases and 4 bases, there was a span of 11 bases. The CDR3 extends over 14 amino acids. Filled out from reference TRBV28 and TRBJ1-1, the complete variable domain reads DVKVTQSSRYLVKRTGEKVFLECVQDMDHENMFWYRQDPGLGLRLIYFSYDVKMKEKGDIPEGYSVSREKKERFSLILESASTNQTSMYLCASSLREKGTEAFFGQGTRLTVV.

The gene calls are TRBV7-6 and TRBJ2-2; 14 nucleotides line up with TRBD2. The CDR3 sequence is 16 residues long. V shed 5 bases and J 5 bases; nucleotides not matched to a gene: 4. Germline loops: CDR1 SGHVS, CDR2 FNYEAQ. CDR3 DNA: TGTGCCAGCAGCACGGGACTAGCGGGAGTTACCGGGGAGCTGTTTTTT. It is translated as CASSTGLAGVTGELFF. Full variable domain (rest looked up from reference TRBV7-6 and TRBJ2-2): GAGVSQSPRYKVTKRGQDVALRCDPISGHVSLYWYRQALGQGPEFLTYFNYEAQQDKSGLPNDRFSAERPEGSISTLTIQRTEQRDSAMYRCASSTGLAGVTGELFFGEGSRLTVL.

The CDR3, as DNA: TGCGCCAGCAGCTTGACTTTCTACGAGCAGTACTTC. Residues: CASSLTFYEQYF. The J gene is TRBJ2-7, the V gene TRBV5-1; no firm D call. Trimming took off 1 base at V and 3 bases at J, with 5 bases between the two ends. Germline V gives CDR1 SGHRS, CDR2 YFSETQ. The CDR3 extends over 12 amino acids. The entire variable domain, with the rest obtained from reference TRBV5-1 and TRBJ2-7, is as follows: KAGVTQTPRYLIKTRGQQVTLSCSPISGHRSVSWYQQTPGQGLQFLFEYFSETQRNKGNFPGRFSGRQFSNSRSEMNVSTLELGDSALYLCASSLTFYEQYFGPGTRLTVT.

This chain connects TRBV6-5 to TRBJ1-2; possible D gene TRBD1, 6 bases. The ends were cut back, 6 bases at V and 3 bases at J, with 14 bases in the middle. Germline V lookup: CDR1 MNHEY, CDR2 SVGAGI. CDR3 length equals 14 residues. The CDR3 DNA is TGTGCCAGCAGACTTTCCGGGACACACTATGGCTACACCTTC. Its translation is CASRLSGTHYGYTF.

The CDR3 coding sequence is TGTGCCAGCAGTACCTACAGGGGGCCGGGATATGGCTACACCTTC. This encodes CASSTYRGPGYGYTF. The rearrangement joins TRBV27 to TRBJ1-2; the match to TRBD1 covers 9 bases. Germline loops: CDR1 MNHEY, CDR2 SMNVEV (reference sequence). The CDR3 is 15 residues long. The V gene end was trimmed by 5 bases and the J gene end by 5 bases; junction bases not matched to a gene: 9.

This chain joins TRBV5-1 and TRBJ2-1, with a tentative D call TRBD1 (6 bases). Germline CDR1 and CDR2: SGHRS and YFSETQ. The CDR3 loop spans 15 amino acids. The germline V and J ends were trimmed by 0 bases and 4 bases, with 11 bases remaining between them. The CDR3 coding sequence is TGCGCCAGCAGCTTGGAAGGGACACTGTACAATGAGCAGTTCTTC. Encoded protein: CASSLEGTLYNEQFF.